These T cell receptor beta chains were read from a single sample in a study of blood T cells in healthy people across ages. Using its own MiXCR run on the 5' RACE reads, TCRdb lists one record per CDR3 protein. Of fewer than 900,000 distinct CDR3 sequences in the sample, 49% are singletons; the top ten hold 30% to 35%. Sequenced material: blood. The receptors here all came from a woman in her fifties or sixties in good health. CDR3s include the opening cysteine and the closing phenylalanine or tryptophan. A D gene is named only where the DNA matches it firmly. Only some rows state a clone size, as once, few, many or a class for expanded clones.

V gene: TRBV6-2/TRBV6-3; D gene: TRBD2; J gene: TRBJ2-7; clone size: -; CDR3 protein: CASRDSGRAPYEQYF; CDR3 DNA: TGTGCCAGCAGGGACAGCGGGAGAGCACCCTACGAGCAGTACTTC
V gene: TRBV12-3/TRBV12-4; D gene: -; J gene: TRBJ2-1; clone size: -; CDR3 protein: CASSQPPGVKEQFF; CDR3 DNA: TGTGCCAGCAGTCAGCCCCCAGGGGTAAAGGAGCAGTTCTTC
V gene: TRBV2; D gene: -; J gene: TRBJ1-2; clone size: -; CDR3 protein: CASSGGGGGYGYTF; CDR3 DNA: TGTGCCAGCAGTGGCGGGGGGGGCGGTTATGGCTACACCTTC
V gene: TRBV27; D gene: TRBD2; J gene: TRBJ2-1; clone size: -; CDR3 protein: CASSLGREGTYNEQFF; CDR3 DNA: TGTGCCAGCAGTTTGGGGCGGGAGGGCACCTACAATGAGCAGTTCTTC
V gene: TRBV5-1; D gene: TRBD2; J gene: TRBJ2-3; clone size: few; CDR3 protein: CASSSLAGGPGDTQYF; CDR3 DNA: TGCGCCAGCAGTTCTCTAGCGGGAGGGCCGGGAGATACGCAGTATTTT
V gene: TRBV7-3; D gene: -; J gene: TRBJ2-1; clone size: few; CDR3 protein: CASSFINNEQFF; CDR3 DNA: TGTGCCAGCAGCTTCATAAACAATGAGCAGTTCTTC
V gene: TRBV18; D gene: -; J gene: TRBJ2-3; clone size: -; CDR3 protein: CASSPFRTVTDTQYF; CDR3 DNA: TGTGCCAGCTCACCATTCCGGACTGTCACAGATACGCAGTATTTT
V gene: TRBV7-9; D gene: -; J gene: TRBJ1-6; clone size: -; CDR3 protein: CASSIPNSPLHF; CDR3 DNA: TGTGCCAGCAGCATCCCTAATTCACCCCTCCACTTT
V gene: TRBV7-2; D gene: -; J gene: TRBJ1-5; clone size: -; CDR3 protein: CASSLASIRNQPQHF; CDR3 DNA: TGTGCCAGCAGCTTAGCTTCAATCAGGAATCAGCCCCAGCATTTT
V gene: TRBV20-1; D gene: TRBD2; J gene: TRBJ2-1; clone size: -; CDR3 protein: CSARVQTSGHYNEQFF; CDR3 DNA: TGCAGTGCTAGAGTCCAGACTAGCGGACATTACAATGAGCAGTTCTTC
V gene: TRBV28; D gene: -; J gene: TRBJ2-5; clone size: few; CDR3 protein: CASKRVGAQVDEQYF; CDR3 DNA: TGTGCCAGCAAGCGTGTAGGTGCCCAAGTGGATGAGCAGTACTTC
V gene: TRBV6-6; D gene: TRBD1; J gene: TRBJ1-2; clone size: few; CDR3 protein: CASKEPGQGLYGYTF; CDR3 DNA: TGTGCCAGCAAAGAGCCGGGACAGGGCCTCTATGGCTACACCTTC
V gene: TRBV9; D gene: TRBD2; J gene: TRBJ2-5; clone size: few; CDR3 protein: CASSGTSGWETQYF; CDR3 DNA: TGTGCCAGCAGCGGGACTAGCGGGTGGGAGACCCAGTACTTC
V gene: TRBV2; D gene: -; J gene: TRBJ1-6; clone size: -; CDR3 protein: CASSEDSPNSPLHF; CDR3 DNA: TGTGCCAGCAGTGAAGACAGCCCCAATTCACCCCTCCACTTT
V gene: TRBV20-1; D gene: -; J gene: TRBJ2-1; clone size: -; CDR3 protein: CSARDRTNGGHYNEQFF; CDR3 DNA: TGCAGTGCTAGAGATCGGACTAACGGGGGGCACTACAATGAGCAGTTCTTC
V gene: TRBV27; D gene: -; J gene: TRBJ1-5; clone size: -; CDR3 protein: CASSHVQGSNQPQHF; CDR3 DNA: TGTGCCAGCAGCCATGTCCAGGGGAGCAATCAGCCCCAGCATTTT
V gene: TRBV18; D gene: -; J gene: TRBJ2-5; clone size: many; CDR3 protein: CASSPVARQETQYF; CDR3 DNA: TGTGCCAGCTCACCAGTAGCGCGCCAAGAGACCCAGTACTTC
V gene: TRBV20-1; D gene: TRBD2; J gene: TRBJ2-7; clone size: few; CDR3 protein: CSAPLPGLARNEQYF; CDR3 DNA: TGCAGTGCTCCACTCCCGGGACTAGCGCGGAATGAGCAGTACTTC
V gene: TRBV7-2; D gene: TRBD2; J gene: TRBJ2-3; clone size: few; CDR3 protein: CASSIRQRGKADTQYF; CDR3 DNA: TGTGCCAGCAGCATCAGACAGCGGGGGAAGGCAGATACGCAGTATTTT
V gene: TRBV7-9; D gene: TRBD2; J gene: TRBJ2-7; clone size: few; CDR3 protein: CASSLEASGTYEQYF; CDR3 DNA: TGTGCCAGCAGTCTAGAGGCTAGCGGGACCTACGAGCAGTACTTC
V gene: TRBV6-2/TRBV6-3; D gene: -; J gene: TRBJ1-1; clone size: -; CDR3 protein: CASSSGHTEAFF; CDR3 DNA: TGTGCCAGCAGCTCCGGTCACACTGAAGCTTTCTTT
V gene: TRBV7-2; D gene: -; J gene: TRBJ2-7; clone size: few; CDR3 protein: CASSQSGEGSYEQYF; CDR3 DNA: TGTGCCAGCAGCCAGTCAGGGGAAGGATCCTACGAGCAGTACTTC
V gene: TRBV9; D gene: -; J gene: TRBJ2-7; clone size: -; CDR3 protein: CASSVGPTASYEQYF; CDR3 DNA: TGTGCCAGCAGCGTAGGTCCTACAGCTTCCTACGAGCAGTACTTC